This T cell receptor beta chain comes out of a study of blood T cell repertoires in COVID-19. Across the whole study: The study drew acute and convalescent COVID-19 samples from the United States, Italy and Spain. T cells, B-cell-depleted T cells, or PBMCs supplied cDNA or gDNA.

The CDR3 loop spans 12 amino acids. Germline CDR1 is KGHSH and CDR2 is LQKENI. Comments on this clone: The junction differs from germline at one of its ends, possibly a read error.

Original analysis: For nucleated cells, counts were estimated from reference gene primer amplification. The protocol was immunoSEQ multiplex PCR, while the TCRdb copy is restricted to in-frame clones and leaves out a portion. From that table come the V and J calls and clone size; the DNA was used to work out D and trimming. Of 88,000 or so clones in the sample, around four fifths were seen once. The chain recombines TRBV18 with TRBJ1-1; perhaps TRBD1 as D (6 bases). The TCR sequence derives from a human donor in a cohort sampled during active COVID-19. The sequenced material came from peripheral blood. The CDR3 is CASSPRDTEAFF. The CDR3 region has the DNA TGTGCCAGCTCACCAAGGGACACCGAAGCTTTCTTT.